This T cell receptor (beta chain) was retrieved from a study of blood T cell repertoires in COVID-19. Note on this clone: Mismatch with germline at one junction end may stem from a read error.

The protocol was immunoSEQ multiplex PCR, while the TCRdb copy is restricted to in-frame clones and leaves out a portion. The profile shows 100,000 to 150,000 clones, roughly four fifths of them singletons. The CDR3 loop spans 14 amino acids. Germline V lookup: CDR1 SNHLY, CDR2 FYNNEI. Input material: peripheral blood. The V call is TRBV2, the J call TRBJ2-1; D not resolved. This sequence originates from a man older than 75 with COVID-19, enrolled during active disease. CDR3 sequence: CASSDPLRYDEQFF. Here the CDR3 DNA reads TGTGCCAGCAGTGATCCTTTGCGCTACGATGAGCAGTTCTTC.